The 28 T cell receptor beta chains below were found in one sample sequenced in a study of T cell responses to AZD1222 COVID-19 vaccine. Using immunoSEQ multiplex PCR, the repertoire was profiled, and TCRdb retains in-frame clones only, with some absent. The sample lists 150,000 to 200,000 clones; approximately 94% were seen once. This specimen was peripheral blood, taken 28 days after the second AZD1222 dose. The receptors originated from an adult who received the AZD1222 COVID-19 vaccine.

The genes are TRBV21-1 and TRBJ1-2; the table calls TRBD1, which could not be checked here. TRBV21-1 is marked as a pseudogene. This CDR3 has 12 amino acids. The CDR3 here is CASSKVIYGYTF. The CDR3 DNA sequence: TGTGCCAGCAGCAAAGTCATCTATGGCTACACCTTC.

The chain is built from TRBV6-2 or TRBV6-3 and TRBJ1-2; 7 bases line up with TRBD1. CDR1 and CDR2 (germline): MNHEY, SVGEGT. V lost 2 bases and J lost 1; bases outside the gene matches: 4. The CDR3 sequence is 15 residues long. CDR3 nucleotides: TGTGCCAGCAGTTACAGCACAGGGGTTAACTATGGCTACACCTTC. It yields the protein CASSYSTGVNYGYTF.

The chain is built from TRBV11-2 and TRBJ1-3; tentative D call: TRBD1 (5 bases). The CDR3 has 14 residues. CDR1 is SGHAT and CDR2 is FQNNGV in the germline V gene. V lost 5 bases to trimming and J lost 4 bases, with 12 bases between them. The CDR3 loop reads CASSMDRTGNTIYF. CDR3 DNA: TGTGCCAGCAGCATGGATCGGACAGGAAACACCATATATTTT. Full variable domain (outside the CDR3, taken from reference TRBV11-2 and TRBJ1-3): EAGVAQSPRYKIIEKRQSVAFWCNPISGHATLYWYQQILGQGPKLLIQFQNNGVVDDSQLPKDRFSAERLKGVDSTLKIQPAKLEDSAVYLCASSMDRTGNTIYFGEGSWLTVV.

This rearrangement joins TRBV27 to TRBJ2-7; 7 nucleotides agree with TRBD1. Germline assignment: CDR1 MNHEY and CDR2 SMNVEV (reference sequence). V trimming: 2 bases; J trimming: 3 bases; junction bases outside the gene matches: 7. This CDR3 region has 15 residues. The CDR3 loop is CASSLRQGGRYEQYF. As DNA, the CDR3 is TGTGCCAGCAGTTTAAGACAGGGTGGTCGCTACGAGCAGTACTTC.

This sequence joins TRBV20-1 and TRBJ2-3; 10 bases match TRBD1. J lost 4 bases, V lost 3 bases, and 10 bases had no gene match. This CDR3 region has 16 residues. In germline, CDR1 is DFQATT, CDR2 SNEGSKA (reference sequence). The CDR3 sequence: CSASRMGQGFSDTQYF. In nucleotides, the CDR3 is TGCAGTGCTAGTAGAATGGGACAGGGGTTTTCAGATACGCAGTATTTT.

The DNA of the CDR3 is TGTGCCAGCTCACCAGCTAGCGGGAGGGGGAACGAGCAGTACTTC. The encoded protein is CASSPASGRGNEQYF. The V call is TRBV18, the J call TRBJ2-7; 12 nucleotides align to TRBD2. The V gene end was trimmed by 2 bases and the J gene end by 5 bases; junction bases not matched to a gene: 4. This CDR3 is built from 15 residues. Per the germline V gene, CDR1 is KGHSH and CDR2 is LQKENI.

The chain links TRBV27 to TRBJ1-5; TRBD1 matches 9 bases. The germline gives CDR1 MNHEY, CDR2 SMNVEV (reference sequence). With V trimmed by 5 bases and J by 3 bases, 5 bases remained unmatched. The CDR3 extends over 15 amino acids. CDR3 in DNA: TGTGCCAGCAGTAGACAGGGGGGCGTCAATCAGCCCCAGCATTTT. Translating it yields CASSRQGGVNQPQHF.

J is TRBJ1-6 and V is TRBV2; 9 nucleotides line up with TRBD1. V trimming: 6 bases; J trimming: 10 bases; junction bases outside the gene matches: 10. The CDR3 is made up of 15 amino acids. Germline V gene sequence: CDR1 SNHLY, CDR2 FYNNEI. The CDR3 nucleotides are TGTGCCAGCAGCGTTACAGGGGGCGAAGGGTCACCCCTCCACTTT. Its protein is CASSVTGGEGSPLHF.

The chain employs TRBV30 and TRBJ1-2; D remains unclear. With 2 bases removed from V and 4 bases from J, the gap between germline ends came to 17 bases. CDR3 length: 15 amino acids. Germline CDR1 GTSNPN, CDR2 SVGIG (reference sequence). The DNA of the CDR3 is TGTGCCTGGAGTCCCCCTAACCCGATCGTCTATGGCTACACCTTC. Protein: CAWSPPNPIVYGYTF.

V gene TRBV28 combines with J gene TRBJ2-1, with D perhaps matching TRBD2 (5 bases). CDR1 is MDHEN, CDR2 SYDVKM, per germline. Trimming cost V 5 bases and J 0 bases, with 11 bases left between them. The CDR3 totals 15 residues. The CDR3 coding sequence is TGTGCCAGCAGTACCACAGCGGACTCCTACAATGAGCAGTTCTTC. Its translation: CASSTTADSYNEQFF.

J is TRBJ2-7 and V is TRBV4-2; TRBD2 is a possible D gene (6 bases). CDR3 length: 19 residues. V lost 1 base and J lost 2, with 24 bases in between. Germline lookup yields CDR1 LGHNA and CDR2 YNFKEQ. The CDR3 reads CASSQGVGGLGGDPYEQYF. As DNA, the CDR3 is TGTGCCAGCAGCCAAGGCGTGGGGGGTCTGGGAGGAGACCCCTACGAGCAGTACTTC.

The chain joins TRBV3-1 (or the pseudogene TRBV3-2) to TRBJ2-7; 10 bases line up with TRBD1. J was trimmed by 1 base and V by 1 base; bases with no gene match: 10. The germline gives CDR1 LGHDT, CDR2 YNNKEL (reference sequence). This CDR3 region has 18 residues. CDR3 loop: CASSQVPRRQGASYEQYF. The CDR3 region has the DNA TGTGCCAGCAGCCAAGTTCCCCGTAGACAGGGGGCATCCTACGAGCAGTACTTC.

The chain's CDR3 is CASSPGTSLPGELFF. In DNA, the CDR3 is TGCGCCAGCAGTCCCGGGACTAGCCTCCCCGGGGAGCTGTTTTTT. The chain combines TRBV5-1 with TRBJ2-2; 9 bases line up with TRBD2. Losses at the gene ends were 5 bases for V and 6 bases for J; bases not matched to a gene: 8. Germline CDR1 is SGHRS and CDR2 is YFSETQ. This CDR3 has 15 amino acids.

The chain is built from TRBV7-6 and TRBJ1-3; D remains ambiguous. V lost 1 base and J lost 0, with 10 bases in between. Germline V gene sequence: CDR1 SGHVS, CDR2 FNYEAQ. The CDR3 spans 16 residues. CDR3 nucleotide sequence: TGTGCCAGCAGCTTAGGGCAGCCCGTCTCTGGAAACACCATATATTTT. Protein: CASSLGQPVSGNTIYF.

V and J are TRBV6-1 and TRBJ1-1; D gene unclear. CDR1 is MNHNS and CDR2 is SASEGT in the germline V gene. The V gene lost 3 bases and the J gene lost 1 base, with 9 bases spanning the gap. The CDR3 runs 14 residues. CDR3 sequence reads: CASSELWRNTEAFF. The CDR3 DNA reads as TGTGCCAGCAGTGAGTTGTGGCGGAACACTGAAGCTTTCTTT.

This sequence joins TRBV28 and TRBJ1-6, with TRBD1 matching 10 bases. The V and J ends lost 8 bases and 10 bases, in that order; junction bases with no gene match: 8. CDR3 size: 14 residues. Per germline, CDR1 MDHEN and CDR2 SYDVKM. Written as DNA, the CDR3 is TGTGCCAGCGGACAGGGGGATAGTTGGTCACCCCTCCACTTT. Its protein is CASGQGDSWSPLHF.

The chain joins TRBV5-1 to TRBJ2-7, with D perhaps matching TRBD2 (5 bases). CDR1 and CDR2 from the germline V gene are SGHRS and YFSETQ. The CDR3 is 13 amino acids. Trimming stripped 0 bases from V and 7 bases from J, with 11 bases between. The CDR3 DNA follows: TGCGCCAGCAGCTTGGGGCGGGTCGGGGAGCAGTACTTC. This translates into CASSLGRVGEQYF.

The chain links TRBV4-2 to TRBJ2-2; D unclear. The CDR3 totals 18 residues. Per germline, CDR1 LGHNA and CDR2 YNFKEQ. The V gene lost 4 bases and the J gene lost 1 base, with 19 bases spanning the gap. CDR3 in amino acids: CASSPKALLLLNTGELFF. CDR3 sequence (DNA): TGTGCCAGCAGCCCCAAAGCATTACTGCTGCTGAACACCGGGGAGCTGTTTTTT.

This rearrangement joins TRBV30 to TRBJ1-1, with D unclear. Germline V gene sequence: CDR1 GTSNPN, CDR2 SVGIG (reference sequence). The CDR3 length is 12 residues. Trimming pared 0 bases from V and 11 bases from J, leaving 13 bases between. In DNA form, the CDR3 reads TGTGCCTGGAGTGTATCCCCTCCCGAGGCTTTCTTT. It codes for CAWSVSPPEAFF.

This clone occurred once. This chain links TRBV7-9 with TRBJ2-2, with 7 bases identical to TRBD2. V was clipped by 5 bases and J by 2 bases; unmatched bases: 5. CDR3 size: 15 residues. Germline CDR1 SEHNR, CDR2 FQNEAQ (reference sequence). The CDR3 nucleotides are TGTGCCAGCAGCCCATCAGCGGGAAACACCGGGGAGCTGTTTTTT. Its translation is CASSPSAGNTGELFF.

V and J are TRBV27 and TRBJ2-7, with TRBD1 matching over 7 bases. CDR1 and CDR2 (germline): MNHEY, SMNVEV (reference sequence). Germline trimming cut 4 bases from V and 0 bases from J; bases unmatched to any gene: 6. The CDR3 loop spans 15 amino acids. CDR3 DNA: TGTGCCAGCAGTTCACAGGGGTCACCCTCCTACGAGCAGTACTTC. Protein: CASSSQGSPSYEQYF.

This rearrangement joins TRBV3-1 (or the pseudogene TRBV3-2) to TRBJ1-2, with D tentatively TRBD1 (6 bases). This CDR3 has 14 residues. V was cut by 5 bases and J by 8 bases, with 18 bases left in between. Germline assignment: CDR1 LGHDT and CDR2 YNNKEL (reference sequence). The DNA of the CDR3 is TGTGCCAGCAGCGGCGGGACAAAAACGTCCGGCTACACCTTC. The encoded protein is CASSGGTKTSGYTF.

A single count supports this clone. The chain is built from TRBV30 and TRBJ1-1; D gene uncertain. V was pared by 2 bases and J by 1 base, with 5 bases between. Per germline, CDR1 GTSNPN and CDR2 SVGIG (reference sequence). The CDR3 loop spans 12 amino acids. CDR3 loop: CAWSPPNTEAFF. DNA of the CDR3: TGTGCCTGGAGTCCCCCGAACACTGAAGCTTTCTTT.

This chain uses TRBV4-1 with TRBJ1-2; 10 nucleotides agree with TRBD1. V lost 3 bases, J lost 7 bases, and 2 bases stayed unmatched. Germline CDR1 and CDR2: MGHRA and YSYEKL. The CDR3 sequence is 13 residues long. CDR3 sequence: CASSHGTGVGYTF. The CDR3 DNA reads TGCGCCAGCAGCCACGGGACAGGGGTTGGCTACACCTTC.

This clone came up once. V usage is TRBV5-1 and J usage is TRBJ1-4; D uncertain. Trimming pared 2 bases from V and 1 base from J, leaving 15 bases between. In germline, CDR1 is SGHRS, CDR2 YFSETQ. CDR3 size: 17 residues. CDR3 amino acids: CASSFNRGVVTNEKLFF. The CDR3 nucleotides are TGCGCCAGCAGCTTCAACAGAGGCGTAGTAACTAATGAAAAACTGTTTTTT.

The chain combines TRBV30 with TRBJ2-7; 10 positions match TRBD2. In germline, CDR1 is GTSNPN, CDR2 SVGIG (reference sequence). CDR3 size: 15 residues. V was clipped by 2 bases and J by 7 bases; unmatched bases: 11. Here the CDR3 reads CAWSRSGRAVGEQYF. CDR3 sequence (DNA): TGTGCCTGGAGTAGAAGCGGGAGGGCCGTGGGGGAGCAGTACTTC.

The chain joins TRBV6-5 to TRBJ1-1; no clear D. This CDR3 has 15 residues. The ends were cut back, 1 base at V and 3 bases at J, with 12 bases in the middle. CDR1 is MNHEY, CDR2 SVGAGI, per germline. The DNA for the CDR3 is TGTGCCAGCAGTTACTATGATCATGGGGACACTGAAGCTTTCTTT. As protein: CASSYYDHGDTEAFF.

This chain connects TRBV30 to TRBJ1-6; D not resolved. V was cut by 3 bases and J by 0 bases, with 18 bases left in between. Germline CDR1 reads GTSNPN; CDR2 reads SVGIG (reference sequence). CDR3 size: 18 residues. The CDR3 DNA follows: TGTGCCTGGAGGGACCCTCTCACAGCAAGCTCCTATAATTCACCCCTCCACTTT. Its protein is CAWRDPLTASSYNSPLHF.